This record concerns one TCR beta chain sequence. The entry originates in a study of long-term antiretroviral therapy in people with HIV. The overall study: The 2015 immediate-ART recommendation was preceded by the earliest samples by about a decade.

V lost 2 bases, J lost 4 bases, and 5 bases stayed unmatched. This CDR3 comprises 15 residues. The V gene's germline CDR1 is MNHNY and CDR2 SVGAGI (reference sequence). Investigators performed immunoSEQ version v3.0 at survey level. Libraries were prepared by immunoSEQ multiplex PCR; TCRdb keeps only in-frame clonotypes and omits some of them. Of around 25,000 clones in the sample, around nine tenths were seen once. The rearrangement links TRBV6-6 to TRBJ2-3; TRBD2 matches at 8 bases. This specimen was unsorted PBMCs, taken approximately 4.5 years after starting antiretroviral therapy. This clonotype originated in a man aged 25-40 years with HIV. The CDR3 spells CASSYHGGAADTQYF. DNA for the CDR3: TGTGCCAGCAGTTACCACGGGGGGGCCGCAGATACGCAGTATTTT.